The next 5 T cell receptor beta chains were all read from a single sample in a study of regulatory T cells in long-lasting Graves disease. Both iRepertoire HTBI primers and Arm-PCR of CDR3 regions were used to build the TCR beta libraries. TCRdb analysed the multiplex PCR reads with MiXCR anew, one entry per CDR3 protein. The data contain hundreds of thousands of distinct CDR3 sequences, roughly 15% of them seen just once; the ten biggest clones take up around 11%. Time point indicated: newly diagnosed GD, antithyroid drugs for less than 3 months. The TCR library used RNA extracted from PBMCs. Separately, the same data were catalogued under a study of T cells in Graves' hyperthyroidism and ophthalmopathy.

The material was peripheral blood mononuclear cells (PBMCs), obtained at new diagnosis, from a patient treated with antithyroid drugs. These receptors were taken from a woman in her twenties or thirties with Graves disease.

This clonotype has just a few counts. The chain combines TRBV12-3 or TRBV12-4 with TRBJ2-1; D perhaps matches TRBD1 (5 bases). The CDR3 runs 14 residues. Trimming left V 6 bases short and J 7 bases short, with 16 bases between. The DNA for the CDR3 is TGTGCCAGCAGCATACCCCTGCAGGGTAATGAGCAGTTCTTC. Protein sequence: CASSIPLQGNEQFF.

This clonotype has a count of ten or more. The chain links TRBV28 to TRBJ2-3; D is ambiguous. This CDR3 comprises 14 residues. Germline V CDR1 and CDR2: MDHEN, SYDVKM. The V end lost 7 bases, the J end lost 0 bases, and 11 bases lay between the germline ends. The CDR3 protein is CASNRGYSTDTQYF. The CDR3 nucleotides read TGTGCCAGCAACCGCGGTTATAGCACAGATACGCAGTATTTT.

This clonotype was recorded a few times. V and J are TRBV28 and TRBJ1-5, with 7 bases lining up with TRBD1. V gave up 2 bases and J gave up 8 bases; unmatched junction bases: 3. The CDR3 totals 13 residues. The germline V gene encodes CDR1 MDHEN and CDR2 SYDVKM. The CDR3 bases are TGTGCCAGCAGTTTAGAGGGGGCGAAGCCCCAGCATTTT. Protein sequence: CASSLEGAKPQHF.

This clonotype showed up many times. CDR3 sequence (DNA): TGTGCCAGCAGTTCCGGGACTCCAGACTACGAGCAGTACTTC. It translates to CASSSGTPDYEQYF. V and J are TRBV5-6 and TRBJ2-7; D is perhaps TRBD2 (6 bases). This CDR3 has 14 residues. Trimming pared 5 bases from V and 3 bases from J, leaving 15 bases between. CDR1 is SGHDT and CDR2 is YYEEEE in the germline V gene.

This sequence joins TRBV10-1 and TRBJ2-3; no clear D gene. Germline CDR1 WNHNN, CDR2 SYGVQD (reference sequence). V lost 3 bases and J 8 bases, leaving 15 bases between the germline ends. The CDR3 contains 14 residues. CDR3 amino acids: CASSDGGPGVTQYF. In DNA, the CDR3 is TGCGCCAGCAGTGACGGTGGTCCCGGAGTTACGCAGTATTTT.